Following are 32 T cell receptor beta chains from one sample sequenced in a study of CD8+ T cells in alopecia areata. Extracted from the samples, RNA was reverse transcribed into cDNA to serve as the sequencing template. Some clones are missing from TCRdb's copy, which holds only in-frame ones; the method was immunoSEQ multiplex PCR. The data hold around 100,000 clones, with about three quarters observed a single time. Treatment meaning: oral pan-JAK inhibitor, 5-10 mg twice daily. The material sequenced was CD8+ T cells sorted from blood, taken around week 44, from a patient treated with tofacitinib. These TCRs come from a human donor with alopecia areata.

The genes are TRBV11-2 and TRBJ1-2; TRBD1 aligns across 7 bases. From germline, CDR1 is SGHAT and CDR2 FQNNGV. The CDR3 runs 17 residues. The J segment lost 2 bases and the V segment lost 6 bases, leaving 15 bases of the junction unmatched. In DNA, the CDR3 is TGTGCCAGCAGTAAACGGGTTGCGGACAGGACAAACTATGGCTACACCTTC. Its translation: CASSKRVADRTNYGYTF. Supplemented by reference TRBV11-2 and TRBJ1-2, the full variable domain reads EAGVAQSPRYKIIEKRQSVAFWCNPISGHATLYWYQQILGQGPKLLIQFQNNGVVDDSQLPKDRFSAERLKGVDSTLKIQPAKLEDSAVYLCASSKRVADRTNYGYTFGSGTRLTVV.

This sequence joins TRBV7-8 and TRBJ2-1; D might be TRBD1 (6 bases). V lost 6 bases and J lost 5, with 14 bases in between. The CDR3 has 14 residues. Germline V lookup: CDR1 SGHVS, CDR2 FQNEAQ. In DNA, the CDR3 is TGTGCCAGCAGGAGGGGGACACGTAACAATGAGCAGTTCTTC. Protein sequence: CASRRGTRNNEQFF.

This clone was observed a handful of times. The gene calls are TRBV2 and TRBJ1-4; D not certain. V was clipped by 3 bases and J by 6 bases, with 2 bases between them. Germline values: CDR1 SNHLY, CDR2 FYNNEI. This CDR3 is built from 11 residues. The DNA for the CDR3 is TGTGCCAGCAGTGACGATGAAAAACTGTTTTTT. Amino acids: CASSDDEKLFF.

The chain carries TRBV29-1 and TRBJ1-2, with 7 positions matching TRBD1. V trimming: 0 bases; J trimming: 2 bases; junction bases outside the gene matches: 3. Germline CDR1 reads SQVTM; CDR2 reads ANQGSEA. This CDR3 is 14 amino acids long. This CDR3 reads CSVEDEGQNYGYTF. CDR3 DNA: TGCAGCGTTGAAGATGAGGGACAGAACTATGGCTACACCTTC.

The chain has TRBV23-1 and TRBJ2-4; a possible D gene is TRBD2 (6 bases). TRBV23-1 is classed as an ORF, of uncertain function. The CDR3 length is 19 residues. V lost 0 bases and J lost 0, with 18 bases in between. CDR3: CASSQSRESLGLAKNIQYF. In DNA form, the CDR3 reads TGCGCCAGCAGTCAATCCCGGGAGTCCCTGGGACTAGCCAAAAACATTCAGTACTTC.

The J gene is TRBJ2-1, the V gene TRBV9, with D tentatively TRBD1 or TRBD2 (5 bases each). The CDR3 consists of 15 residues. V was pared by 4 bases and J by 7 bases, with 18 bases between. The germline V gene has CDR1 SGDLS and CDR2 YYNGEE. CDR3 sequence: CASSRGEYHPNEQFF. The CDR3 nucleotides read TGTGCCAGCAGCCGAGGGGAGTACCACCCGAATGAGCAGTTCTTC.

V and J are TRBV5-1 and TRBJ1-4, with 7 bases aligning to TRBD1. Germline assignment: CDR1 SGHRS and CDR2 YFSETQ. The CDR3 has 16 residues. V dropped 4 bases and J dropped 6; count of bases not matched to a gene: 12. CDR3 loop: CASSGARQGGDEKLFF. The CDR3, as DNA: TGCGCCAGCAGCGGCGCCCGACAGGGCGGTGATGAAAAACTGTTTTTT.

The chain joins TRBV27 to TRBJ1-1, with D possibly TRBD1 on 6 matching bases. The ends were cut back, 6 bases at V and 1 base at J, with 21 bases in the middle. The germline V gene has CDR1 MNHEY and CDR2 SMNVEV (reference sequence). The CDR3 has 17 amino acids. CDR3 sequence: CASRSPGASPENTEAFF. The CDR3 DNA reads TGTGCCAGCAGAAGCCCGGGGGCTTCCCCCGAGAACACTGAAGCTTTCTTT.

This chain uses TRBV4-3 with TRBJ1-5; D gene unclear. The germline gives CDR1 LGHNA, CDR2 YSLEER. There are 13 residues in the CDR3. V was shortened by 0 bases and J by 4 bases, with 4 bases between the two germline ends. CDR3 region: CASSQDRNQPQHF. Written as DNA, the CDR3 is TGCGCCAGCAGCCAAGATCGTAATCAGCCCCAGCATTTT.

This chain links TRBV7-2 with TRBJ2-7; D gene uncertain. Trimming shortened V by 1 base and J by 5 bases, and 9 bases separated the two germline ends. Germline loops: CDR1 SGHTA, CDR2 FQGNSA. The CDR3 has 13 residues. The CDR3 is CASSLDISNEQYF. In nucleotides, the CDR3 is TGTGCCAGCAGCTTAGATATAAGCAACGAGCAGTACTTC.

This clone was counted between two and nine times. This sequence joins TRBV19 and TRBJ1-1; D possibly corresponds to TRBD1 (6 bases). Looked up from germline, CDR1 is LNHDA and CDR2 is SQIVND (reference sequence). V was trimmed by 5 bases and J by 4 bases, leaving 14 bases between them. The CDR3 runs to 14 residues. The CDR3 reads CASSPSGTSTEAFF. The CDR3 DNA sequence: TGTGCCAGTAGTCCTTCCGGGACATCCACTGAAGCTTTCTTT.

The chain couples TRBV19 to TRBJ2-2; D might be TRBD2 (7 bases). CDR1 LNHDA and CDR2 SQIVND come from the germline V gene (reference sequence). The length of the CDR3 is 16 residues. V was pared by 7 bases and J by 5 bases, with 20 bases between. The CDR3, as DNA: TGTGCCAGTACCTATCTTGGGGGGGCCTCGACCGGGGAGCTGTTTTTT. This gives the protein CASTYLGGASTGELFF.

The genes are TRBV4-3 and TRBJ1-1, with D possibly being TRBD1 (6 bases). The CDR3 contains 17 residues. Trimming stripped 0 bases from V and 0 bases from J, with 14 bases between. Germline V CDR1 and CDR2: LGHNA, YSLEER. This chain's CDR3 is CASSQDGRGIMNTEAFF. DNA for the CDR3: TGCGCCAGCAGCCAAGACGGAAGGGGGATCATGAACACTGAAGCTTTCTTT.

The genes are TRBV29-1 and TRBJ2-1; D is unclear. Trimming left V 3 bases short and J 0 bases short, with 9 bases between. Germline CDR1 SQVTM, CDR2 ANQGSEA. The length of the CDR3 is 14 residues. The CDR3 nucleotides read TGCAGCGTTGAGGACGTTAGCTCCTACAATGAGCAGTTCTTC. Amino acid sequence: CSVEDVSSYNEQFF.

V and J are TRBV7-9 and TRBJ2-3, with D tentatively TRBD1 or TRBD2 (5 bases each). Trimming removed 8 bases from V and 0 bases from J, with 12 bases in between. The germline V gene has CDR1 SEHNR and CDR2 FQNEAQ (reference sequence). The CDR3 is 14 amino acids. The CDR3 DNA follows: TGTGCCAGCCGAGGGGTAGCTAGCACAGATACGCAGTATTTT. It codes for CASRGVASTDTQYF.

The chain carries TRBV4-1 and TRBJ1-1; D not resolved. Germline V gives CDR1 MGHRA, CDR2 YSYEKL. V gave up 3 bases and J gave up 5 bases, with 16 bases separating them. The CDR3 is 15 residues long. The CDR3 bases are TGCGCCAGCAGCCAGGTCTTAAAAGGGTTGACTGAAGCTTTCTTT. This gives the protein CASSQVLKGLTEAFF.

The V call is TRBV7-9, the J call TRBJ2-6; TRBD2 is a possible D gene (5 bases). The CDR3 runs to 15 residues. Per the germline V gene, CDR1 is SEHNR and CDR2 is FQNEAQ (reference sequence). The V and J ends lost 9 bases and 0 bases respectively, with 12 bases between them. CDR3 amino acids: CARGREGSGANVLTF. Here the CDR3 DNA reads TGTGCCAGAGGGAGAGAGGGCTCTGGGGCCAACGTCCTGACTTTC.

This sequence joins TRBV28 and TRBJ2-3; 9 bases align to TRBD2. Germline CDR1 is MDHEN and CDR2 is SYDVKM. The CDR3 has 15 residues. With V trimmed by 6 bases and J by 6 bases, 10 bases remained unmatched. The CDR3, as DNA: TGTGCCAGCAGCCACCCCCCGAGCGGGGGGGATACGCAGTATTTT. This sequence encodes CASSHPPSGGDTQYF.

The rearrangement links TRBV12-5 to TRBJ1-5; D gene ambiguous. The germline V gene has CDR1 LGHNT and CDR2 FRNRAP. V was pared by 7 bases and J by 3 bases, with 10 bases between. The CDR3 extends over 13 amino acids. The CDR3 sequence: CASAQAPNQPQHF. As DNA, the CDR3 is TGTGCTAGTGCCCAGGCGCCCAATCAGCCCCAGCATTTT.

The rearrangement links TRBV29-1 to TRBJ2-1; 7 bases map to TRBD1. The CDR3 extends over 13 amino acids. The V gene's germline CDR1 is SQVTM and CDR2 ANQGSEA. With 0 bases clipped from V and 10 bases from J, the junction kept 6 bases outside the gene matches. The CDR3 is CSVEDHRGPEQFF. CDR3 bases: TGCAGCGTTGAAGATCACAGGGGACCAGAGCAGTTCTTC.

This chain uses TRBV7-2 with TRBJ1-5; maybe TRBD1 (5 bases). The V gene lost 3 bases and the J gene lost 7 bases, with 7 bases spanning the gap. Germline values: CDR1 SGHTA, CDR2 FQGNSA. This CDR3 spans 12 amino acids. This CDR3 reads CASSFSGQPQHF. CDR3 DNA: TGTGCCAGCAGCTTTTCAGGGCAGCCCCAGCATTTT.

The chain employs TRBV4-3 and TRBJ1-1; D is undetermined. V was pared by 1 base and J by 5 bases, with 14 bases between. Germline V lookup: CDR1 LGHNA, CDR2 YSLEER. The CDR3 runs 15 residues. CDR3 nucleotides: TGCGCCAGCAGCCAAGCCCCGAACGGGGATACTGAAGCTTTCTTT. Amino acid sequence: CASSQAPNGDTEAFF.

The V and J genes are TRBV7-4 and TRBJ2-1; 9 bases map to TRBD2. The germline gives CDR1 SGHVT, CDR2 SQSDAQ. J lost 6 bases, V lost 5 bases, and 14 bases had no gene match. This CDR3 spans 17 amino acids. CDR3 residues: CASSLKPLGTSRNEQFF. For the CDR3, the DNA is TGTGCCAGCAGCCTAAAACCATTGGGGACTAGCCGCAATGAGCAGTTCTTC. Full variable domain (outside the CDR3, taken from reference TRBV7-4 and TRBJ2-1): GAGVSQSPRYKVAKRGRDVALRCDSISGHVTLYWYRQTLGQGSEVLTYSQSDAQRDKSGRPSGRFSAERPERSVSTLKIQRTEQGDSAVYLCASSLKPLGTSRNEQFFGPGTRLTVL.

The genes are TRBV13 and TRBJ1-4; D remains ambiguous. Deletions cut 5 bases from V and 5 bases from J, with 9 bases between. The CDR3 extends over 13 amino acids. Germline CDR1 reads PRHDT; CDR2 reads FYEKMQ (reference sequence). CDR3 loop: CASSEYGNEKLFF. The CDR3 DNA sequence: TGTGCCAGCAGCGAATACGGAAATGAAAAACTGTTTTTT.

V is TRBV10-2 and J is TRBJ2-7, with no clear D. Trimming stripped 8 bases from V and 5 bases from J, with 13 bases between. The germline V gene encodes CDR1 WSHSY and CDR2 SAAADI. CDR3 length: 12 residues. CDR3 loop: CASGGRKDEQYF. Here the CDR3 DNA reads TGCGCCAGCGGCGGCAGGAAAGACGAGCAGTACTTC.

This chain links TRBV6-5 with TRBJ1-2, with 9 bases identical to TRBD1. Per germline, CDR1 MNHEY and CDR2 SVGAGI. The length of the CDR3 is 13 residues. V trimming: 6 bases; J trimming: 8 bases; junction bases outside the gene matches: 7. The CDR3 DNA reads as TGTGCCAGCAGATTGGGACAGGGTGACGGCTACACCTTC. Protein product: CASRLGQGDGYTF.

Of note for this clone: Distinct nucleotide sequences in the sample also encode this CDR3. The rearrangement uses TRBV4-1 and TRBJ1-1; tentative D call: TRBD1 (6 bases). V was clipped by 1 base and J by 1 base, with 7 bases between them. CDR3 length equals 14 residues. The germline gives CDR1 MGHRA, CDR2 YSYEKL. Here the CDR3 reads CASSQVGGNTEAFF. Here the CDR3 DNA reads TGCGCCAGCAGCCAAGTAGGGGGGAACACTGAAGCTTTCTTT.

The chain is built from TRBV5-1 and TRBJ2-7; TRBD1 agrees at 10 bases. CDR1 is SGHRS and CDR2 is YFSETQ in the germline V gene. CDR3 size: 14 residues. With V trimmed by 6 bases and J by 3 bases, 6 bases remained unmatched. As DNA, the CDR3 is TGCGCCAGCAAACCGGGACAGGGGATCTACGAGCAGTACTTC. The encoded protein is CASKPGQGIYEQYF.

This chain joins TRBV7-3 and TRBJ2-5; a weak D match, TRBD2 (5 bases). CDR1 and CDR2 (germline): SGHTA, FQGTGA. Trimming removed 8 bases from V and 7 bases from J, with 14 bases in between. This CDR3 contains 12 residues. The CDR3 region has the DNA TGTGCCAGCGTTTCCTTCCGGGGGACCCAGTACTTC. It codes for CASVSFRGTQYF.

V gene TRBV2 combines with J gene TRBJ1-2; D remains ambiguous. Deletions cut 9 bases from V and 6 bases from J, with 20 bases between. This CDR3 contains 14 residues. Germline CDR1 and CDR2: SNHLY and FYNNEI. CDR3: CARELSDLTDGYTF. CDR3 DNA: TGTGCCAGAGAACTATCGGACCTGACGGATGGCTACACCTTC. Variable domain in full (rest from reference TRBV2 and TRBJ1-2): EPEVTQTPSHQVTQMGQEVILRCVPISNHLYFYWYRQILGQKVEFLVSFYNNEISEKSEIFDDQFSVERPDGSNFTLKIRSTKLEDSAMYFCARELSDLTDGYTFGSGTRLTVV.

The chain employs TRBV4-1 and TRBJ2-1, with 9 bases aligning to TRBD1. Germline trimming cut 8 bases from V and 11 bases from J; bases unmatched to any gene: 4. CDR3 length: 11 residues. CDR1 is MGHRA and CDR2 is YSYEKL in the germline V gene. The CDR3 nucleotides read TGCGCCAGCGGACAGGGGTGGAAGCAGTTCTTC. Residues: CASGQGWKQFF.

This chain joins TRBV7-8 and TRBJ2-1; 8 bases match TRBD1. V trimming: 5 bases; J trimming: 9 bases; junction bases outside the gene matches: 15. The V gene's germline CDR1 is SGHVS and CDR2 FQNEAQ. This CDR3 contains 16 residues. As DNA, the CDR3 is TGTGCCAGCAGCCCGAGGGGGAGCAGGGGGCTGGTTGAGCAGTTCTTC. Its translation is CASSPRGSRGLVEQFF.